The 32 T cell receptor beta chains in this list originate from one sample, sequenced in a study of blood T cell repertoires in COVID-19. TCRdb keeps only in-frame clones here, not all; method: immunoSEQ multiplex PCR. The data hold about 120,000 clones, with around 89% observed a single time. Material for sequencing was peripheral blood. The receptors stem from a human donor with acute or convalescent COVID-19. The donor label of this sample is uncertain.

The V call is TRBV6-2 or TRBV6-3, the J call TRBJ1-1, with D possibly being TRBD1 (6 bases). The CDR3 length is 14 residues. CDR1 is MNHEY, CDR2 SVGEGT, per germline. V lost 2 bases and J lost 3, with 10 bases in between. CDR3 residues: CASSYHRADTEAFF. The CDR3 DNA sequence: TGTGCCAGCAGTTACCACAGGGCTGACACTGAAGCTTTCTTT.

This chain uses TRBV6-6 with TRBJ1-1, with D unresolved. Germline CDR1 MNHNY, CDR2 SVGAGI (reference sequence). The V and J ends lost 6 bases and 1 base respectively, with 9 bases between them. The CDR3 length is 13 residues. CDR3 loop: CASRNSGNTEAFF. The CDR3 DNA follows: TGTGCCAGCAGGAACTCAGGGAACACTGAAGCTTTCTTT.

The rearrangement links TRBV6-5 to TRBJ1-2, with 8 positions matching TRBD1. This CDR3 is built from 14 residues. V lost 7 bases to trimming and J lost 8 bases; unmatched junction nucleotides: 12. Germline CDR1 is MNHEY and CDR2 is SVGAGI. The CDR3 protein is CASNTGTGIWGYTF. The CDR3 bases are TGTGCCAGCAATACCGGGACAGGTATCTGGGGCTACACCTTC.

The CDR3 nucleotides are TGTGCCAGCAGGGATACCGGGACAGGGCACTATGGCTACACCTTC. It translates to CASRDTGTGHYGYTF. This chain connects TRBV27 to TRBJ1-2, with 9 bases that match TRBD1. The germline V gene has CDR1 MNHEY and CDR2 SMNVEV (reference sequence). V lost 6 bases to trimming and J lost 3 bases; unmatched junction nucleotides: 8. CDR3 size: 15 residues.

The genes are TRBV28 and TRBJ1-6; D perhaps matches TRBD1 (5 bases). CDR3 length: 17 residues. V lost 5 bases, J lost 3 bases, and 17 bases lay in between. Germline V gene lookup returns CDR1 MDHEN and CDR2 SYDVKM. This CDR3 is CASSGQGGIVYNSPLHF. CDR3 DNA sequence: TGTGCCAGCAGTGGCCAGGGAGGGATTGTCTATAATTCACCCCTCCACTTT.

CDR3 amino acids: CASRGTGLGQPQHF. In DNA form, the CDR3 reads TGTGCCAGCAGGGGGACAGGGTTAGGTCAGCCCCAGCATTTT. J is TRBJ1-5 and V is TRBV2; 9 nucleotides align to TRBD1. V was clipped by 6 bases and J by 6 bases; unmatched bases: 6. This CDR3 has 14 amino acids. Germline lookup yields CDR1 SNHLY and CDR2 FYNNEI.

The V and J genes are TRBV5-6 and TRBJ2-5; 10 nucleotides align to TRBD2. This CDR3 contains 17 residues. Germline loops: CDR1 SGHDT, CDR2 YYEEEE. V was clipped by 0 bases and J by 6 bases; unmatched bases: 11. The CDR3 DNA is TGTGCCAGCAGCTTGGGGCTAGCGGGAGCCGGTAGGAAGACCCAGTACTTC. Its translation is CASSLGLAGAGRKTQYF. Looking up the rest from reference TRBV5-6 and TRBJ2-5 gives the full variable domain: DAGVTQSPTHLIKTRGQQVTLRCSPKSGHDTVSWYQQALGQGPQFIFQYYEEEERQRGNFPDRFSGHQFPNYSSELNVNALLLGDSALYLCASSLGLAGAGRKTQYFGPGTRLLVL.

The chain carries TRBV4-3 and TRBJ2-5; D gene uncertain. Germline loops: CDR1 LGHNA, CDR2 YSLEER. V was shortened by 0 bases and J by 8 bases, with 13 bases between the two germline ends. The length of the CDR3 is 14 residues. The CDR3 loop reads CASSQDPARGTQYF. DNA for the CDR3: TGCGCCAGCAGCCAAGATCCCGCCAGAGGCACCCAGTACTTC.

This clone was observed a single time. The gene calls are TRBV14 and TRBJ1-3, with D possibly matching TRBD1 (6 bases). Germline CDR1 reads SGHDN; CDR2 reads FVKESK. V was clipped by 0 bases and J by 5 bases, with 20 bases between them. The CDR3 loop spans 18 amino acids. The DNA of the CDR3 is TGTGCCAGCAGCCAAGATCTCGCTCCGGGACACCCGCGAAACACCATATATTTT. Translating it yields CASSQDLAPGHPRNTIYF. The full variable domain, with the rest looked up from reference TRBV14 and TRBJ1-3, is EAGVTQFPSHSVIEKGQTVTLRCDPISGHDNLYWYRRVMGKEIKFLLHFVKESKQDESGMPNNRFLAERTGGTYSTLKVQPAELEDSGVYFCASSQDLAPGHPRNTIYFGEGSWLTVV.

The chain links TRBV5-1 to TRBJ1-4; 9 positions agree with TRBD1. Germline V CDR1 and CDR2: SGHRS, YFSETQ. CDR3 length: 14 amino acids. Germline trimming cut 4 bases from V and 7 bases from J; bases unmatched to any gene: 5. This CDR3 reads CASSIGQGLEKLFF. In nucleotides, the CDR3 is TGCGCCAGCAGCATAGGACAGGGGCTTGAAAAACTGTTTTTT.

The rearrangement uses TRBV6-6 and TRBJ1-2; TRBD1 matches at 7 bases. This CDR3 is built from 15 residues. Per the germline V gene, CDR1 is MNHNY and CDR2 is SVGAGI (reference sequence). V dropped 5 bases and J dropped 2; count of bases not matched to a gene: 8. CDR3 bases: TGTGCCAGCAGTCCTTCCCCGGGACAGAACTATGGCTACACCTTC. Translating gives CASSPSPGQNYGYTF.

The chain couples TRBV6-2 or TRBV6-3 to TRBJ1-5, with D perhaps matching TRBD1 (6 bases). The CDR3 sequence is 14 residues long. CDR1 and CDR2 (germline): MNHEY, SVGEGT. V was clipped by 5 bases and J by 3 bases, with 11 bases between them. The CDR3, as DNA: TGTGCCAGCAGTCACCAGGGACACAATCAGCCCCAGCATTTT. The encoded protein is CASSHQGHNQPQHF.

The rearrangement links TRBV5-4 to TRBJ1-2, with D possibly matching TRBD1 (5 bases). Trimming took 4 bases from V and 0 from J, leaving 10 bases between them. This CDR3 comprises 14 residues. The V gene's germline CDR1 is SGHNT and CDR2 YYREEE (reference sequence). The chain's CDR3 is CASSGGHANYGYTF. In DNA, the CDR3 is TGTGCCAGCAGCGGTGGACATGCTAACTATGGCTACACCTTC.

This clone was found once. The chain uses TRBV5-1 and TRBJ2-7, with TRBD2 matching over 8 bases. V lost 4 bases to trimming and J lost 2 bases; unmatched junction nucleotides: 5. The germline V gene has CDR1 SGHRS and CDR2 YFSETQ. CDR3 size: 14 residues. CDR3 in amino acids: CASSPSGQAYEQYF. The CDR3 coding sequence is TGCGCCAGCAGCCCTAGCGGGCAGGCCTACGAGCAGTACTTC. Full variable domain (remainder filled in from reference TRBV5-1 and TRBJ2-7): KAGVTQTPRYLIKTRGQQVTLSCSPISGHRSVSWYQQTPGQGLQFLFEYFSETQRNKGNFPGRFSGRQFSNSRSEMNVSTLELGDSALYLCASSPSGQAYEQYFGPGTRLTVT.

The chain couples TRBV10-3 to TRBJ1-1; 9 bases align to TRBD1. The CDR3 extends over 15 amino acids. The germline V gene encodes CDR1 ENHRY and CDR2 SYGVKD. The V segment lost 1 base and the J segment 8 bases; nucleotides outside the gene matches: 8. The CDR3 reads CAISEFGQGYTEAFF. In DNA, the CDR3 is TGTGCCATCAGTGAGTTTGGACAGGGGTATACAGAAGCTTTCTTT.

The J gene is TRBJ1-2, the V gene TRBV12-3 or TRBV12-4; tentative D call: TRBD1 (5 bases). The CDR3 runs to 11 residues. Trimming cost V 10 bases and J 6 bases, with 12 bases left between them. The CDR3 DNA follows: TGTGCCACAAAGGGGCTTGATGGCTACACCTTC. Protein product: CATKGLDGYTF.

This chain links TRBV6-5 with TRBJ1-1, with D unresolved. The length of the CDR3 is 13 residues. V was clipped by 7 bases and J by 0 bases, with 9 bases between them. Per the germline V gene, CDR1 is MNHEY and CDR2 is SVGAGI. This CDR3 reads CASKEGMNTEAFF. The CDR3 bases are TGTGCCAGCAAGGAGGGTATGAACACTGAAGCTTTCTTT.

This rearrangement joins TRBV28 to TRBJ1-5; D may be TRBD1 (6 bases). The CDR3 extends over 12 amino acids. Per germline, CDR1 MDHEN and CDR2 SYDVKM. The V end lost 6 bases, the J end lost 5 bases, and 8 bases lay between the germline ends. The CDR3 loop reads CASRDSYQPQHF. The DNA of the CDR3 is TGTGCCAGCAGGGACAGTTATCAGCCCCAGCATTTT.

V and J are TRBV5-1 and TRBJ2-3, with D possibly matching TRBD2 (6 bases). CDR1 SGHRS and CDR2 YFSETQ come from the germline V gene. V lost 4 bases and J 8 bases, leaving 14 bases between the germline ends. CDR3 length equals 13 residues. In nucleotides, the CDR3 is TGCGCCAGCAGCGGAGGGGAATCGGCTACGCAGTATTTT. Protein: CASSGGESATQYF.

This chain uses TRBV5-5 with TRBJ2-2, with 8 bases fitting TRBD2. Per the germline V gene, CDR1 is SGHKS and CDR2 is YYEKEE (reference sequence). The CDR3 is 15 amino acids. J gave up 6 bases and V 2 bases, and 6 bases lay outside the gene matches. The CDR3 reads CASSFAGGVAGELFF. CDR3 coding DNA: TGTGCCAGCAGCTTCGCGGGGGGAGTGGCCGGGGAGCTGTTTTTT.

This clone occurred once. The V call is TRBV20-1, the J call TRBJ1-1, with a weak D call TRBD1 (6 bases). The CDR3 spans 14 residues. V was pared by 3 bases and J by 1 base, with 12 bases between. The germline gives CDR1 DFQATT, CDR2 SNEGSKA (reference sequence). For the CDR3, the DNA is TGCAGTGCTAGTAATCTGGGGGCGAACACTGAAGCTTTCTTT. It codes for CSASNLGANTEAFF.

The CDR3 loop is CASSFRAAAPGYNEQFF. The CDR3 DNA reads TGCGCCAGCAGCTTTCGCGCGGCGGCGCCGGGATACAATGAGCAGTTCTTC. V is TRBV5-1 and J is TRBJ2-1; possible D gene TRBD2, 5 bases. The V gene's germline CDR1 is SGHRS and CDR2 YFSETQ. The CDR3 consists of 17 residues. V was clipped by 2 bases and J by 4 bases, with 19 bases between them. Supplemented by reference TRBV5-1 and TRBJ2-1, the full variable domain reads KAGVTQTPRYLIKTRGQQVTLSCSPISGHRSVSWYQQTPGQGLQFLFEYFSETQRNKGNFPGRFSGRQFSNSRSEMNVSTLELGDSALYLCASSFRAAAPGYNEQFFGPGTRLTVL.

The rearrangement links TRBV16 to TRBJ1-5; D perhaps matches TRBD1 (6 bases). Germline-derived CDR1 and CDR2 are KGHSY and FQNENV. This CDR3 is 15 amino acids long. V gave up 0 bases and J gave up 4 bases, with 10 bases separating them. The CDR3 coding sequence is TGTGCCAGCAGCCAATCGGGACATACAAATCAGCCCCAGCATTTT. It translates to CASSQSGHTNQPQHF.

The chain links TRBV30 to TRBJ1-1; 7 bases fit TRBD1. V was pared by 5 bases and J by 6 bases, with 12 bases of the junction left unmatched. Per the germline V gene, CDR1 is GTSNPN and CDR2 is SVGIG (reference sequence). The CDR3 runs to 14 residues. The CDR3 nucleotides are TGTGCCTGGGGACCGGGACAGCTAGATTCTGAAGCTTTCTTT. Protein: CAWGPGQLDSEAFF.

Only a few counts were recorded for this clone. The J gene is TRBJ1-5, the V gene TRBV6-4; no clear D. Trimming shortened V by 7 bases and J by 2 bases, and 15 bases separated the two germline ends. The CDR3 sequence is 15 residues long. Germline lookup yields CDR1 MRHNA and CDR2 SNTAGT. The CDR3 here is CASKPTRSGNQPQHF. CDR3 sequence (DNA): TGTGCCAGCAAACCGACAAGATCCGGCAATCAGCCCCAGCATTTT.

CDR3 nucleotide sequence: TGTGCCAGCAGCTCCCACGGAACCGGGACTAGCATTCGTAGTGAGCAGTTCTTC. Translation: CASSSHGTGTSIRSEQFF. The V and J genes are TRBV27 and TRBJ2-1, with 9 nucleotides matching TRBD2. Germline CDR1 reads MNHEY; CDR2 reads SMNVEV (reference sequence). The length of the CDR3 is 18 residues. V shed 6 bases and J 9 bases; nucleotides not matched to a gene: 21.

The chain is built from TRBV7-8 and TRBJ1-1, with 8 bases fitting TRBD1. Germline values: CDR1 SGHVS, CDR2 FQNEAQ. CDR3 length equals 17 residues. V was clipped by 5 bases and J by 1 base; unmatched bases: 12. The CDR3 protein is CASSLGARGHTNTEAFF. The CDR3 DNA follows: TGTGCCAGCAGCCTGGGGGCCAGGGGGCACACGAACACTGAAGCTTTCTTT.

The gene calls are TRBV20-1 and TRBJ1-1; 7 bases line up with TRBD1. Per germline, CDR1 DFQATT and CDR2 SNEGSKA (reference sequence). The CDR3 sequence is 11 residues long. J lost 6 bases, V lost 7 bases, and 5 bases had no gene match. The CDR3 protein is CSDQRGPEAFF. CDR3 sequence (DNA): TGCAGTGATCAAAGGGGGCCTGAAGCTTTCTTT.

The J gene is TRBJ2-1, the V gene TRBV11-1, with 8 bases aligning to TRBD1. The V segment lost 3 bases and the J segment 3 bases; nucleotides outside the gene matches: 4. The CDR3 runs 15 residues. CDR1 and CDR2 from the germline V gene are SGHAT and FQDESV (reference sequence). CDR3 residues: CASSFQGAGYNEQFF. In nucleotides, the CDR3 is TGTGCCAGCAGCTTCCAGGGGGCGGGCTACAATGAGCAGTTCTTC.

The rearrangement uses TRBV6-5 and TRBJ2-7, with a possible D match to TRBD2 (5 bases). The CDR3 sequence is 15 residues long. The germline gives CDR1 MNHEY, CDR2 SVGAGI. V lost 5 bases and J lost 5, with 19 bases in between. For the CDR3, the DNA is TGTGCCAGCAGTCGCATGACTACCGGTACCCACGAGCAGTACTTC. Protein: CASSRMTTGTHEQYF.

This CDR3 is CASSQNRAREAFF. The CDR3 DNA reads TGCGCCAGCAGCCAAAACAGGGCAAGGGAAGCTTTCTTT. The V call is TRBV4-3, the J call TRBJ1-1; D perhaps matches TRBD1 (6 bases). From germline, CDR1 is LGHNA and CDR2 YSLEER. Between the trimmed V and J ends, which lost 2 bases and 8 bases, there was a span of 12 bases. This CDR3 spans 13 amino acids.

V and J are TRBV12-3 or TRBV12-4 and TRBJ1-1; 8 bases align to TRBD1. The CDR3 has 13 residues. The V segment lost 1 base and the J segment 8 bases; nucleotides outside the gene matches: 3. CDR3 bases: TGTGCCAGCAGTTTAGGACAGGGGATAGAAGCTTTCTTT. It specifies CASSLGQGIEAFF.